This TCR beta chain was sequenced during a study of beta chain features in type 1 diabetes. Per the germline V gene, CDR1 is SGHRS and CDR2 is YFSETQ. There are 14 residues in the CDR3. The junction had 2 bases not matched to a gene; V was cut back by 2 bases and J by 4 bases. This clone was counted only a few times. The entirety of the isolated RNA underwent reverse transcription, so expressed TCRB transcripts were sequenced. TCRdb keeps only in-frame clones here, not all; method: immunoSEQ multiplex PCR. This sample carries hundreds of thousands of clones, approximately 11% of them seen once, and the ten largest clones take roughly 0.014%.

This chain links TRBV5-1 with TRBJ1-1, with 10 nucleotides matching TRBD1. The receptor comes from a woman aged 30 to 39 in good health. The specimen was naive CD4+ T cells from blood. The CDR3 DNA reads TGCGCCAGCAGCTTATGGACAGGGGGCACTGAAGCTTTCTTT. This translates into CASSLWTGGTEAFF.